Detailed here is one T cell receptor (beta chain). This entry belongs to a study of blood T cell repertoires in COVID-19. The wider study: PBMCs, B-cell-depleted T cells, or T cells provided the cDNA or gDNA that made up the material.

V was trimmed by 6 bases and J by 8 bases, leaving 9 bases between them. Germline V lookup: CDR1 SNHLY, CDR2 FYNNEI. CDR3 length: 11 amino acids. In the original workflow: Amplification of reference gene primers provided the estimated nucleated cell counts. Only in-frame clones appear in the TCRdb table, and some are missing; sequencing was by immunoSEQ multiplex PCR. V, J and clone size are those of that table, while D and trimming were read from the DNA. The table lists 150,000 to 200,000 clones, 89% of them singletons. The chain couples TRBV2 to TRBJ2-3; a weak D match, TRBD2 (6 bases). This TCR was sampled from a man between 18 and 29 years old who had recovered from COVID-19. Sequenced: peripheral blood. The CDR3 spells CASRSGGTQYF. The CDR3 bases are TGTGCCAGCAGGTCCGGGGGTACGCAGTATTTT.